This T cell receptor beta chain emerged from a study of preoperative IRX-2 immunotherapy in early breast cancer (dated by TCRdb to the late 2010s). The treatment or condition label on this specimen signifies: preoperative locoregional IRX-2 cytokine immunotherapy. The samples were obtained from a phase Ib study that tested preoperative, locoregional IRX-2 cytokine immunotherapy designed to prime immune responses. The donors were early-stage breast cancer patients who were given IRX-2 prior to surgery. About this clone: Its antigen remains undetermined. Base-call qualities are not available, and no considerably larger clone is one nucleotide away.

Receptor libraries were prepared by the immunoSEQ multiplex PCR assay. TCRdb stores this immuneACCESS table with in-frame sequences only. Part of the clones is absent; in the studies checked, under half of the shortfall reflects unresolved V genes, and no reason is known for the rest. The sample data list under 11,000 clones, and 65% to 90% of these were observed just once. The ten largest account for 5.5% to 6% of the sample. The CDR3 sequence holds 15 residues, the cysteine and phenylalanine included. Kept here is only the CDR3 DNA, which spans 45 bases and is read in frame from base 1. CDR1 and CDR2 (LGHNT, FRNRAP) derive from the germline V gene.

The rearranged segments are TRBV12-5 and TRBJ2-1, with a weak D call of TRBD2 (5 bases match). The specimen comprised lymph node tissue, sampled before IRX-2 immunotherapy. This TCR was sampled from a human donor with breast cancer. The DNA sequence reads TGTGCCAGCCGCCCGGAGGCCCTATCCTACAATGAGCAGTTCTTC. It is translated as CASRPEALSYNEQFF.